The 31 T cell receptor beta chains in this list originate from one sample, sequenced in a study of cytomegalovirus exposure and HLA in healthy donors. This PCR relied on a set of 60 Vbeta primers and 13 Jbeta primers. Clones were read by immunoSEQ multiplex PCR, and TCRdb kept only the in-frame ones, dropping some. The data show 150,000 to 200,000 clones, with approximately 85% seen just once and approximately 2.1% held by the top ten. The sample taken for sequencing was PBMCs. The origin of the receptors is a woman in her 50s in good health and CMV-seronegative.

Worth noting for this clone: This likely comes from a read error, as the CDR3 has no conserved phenylalanine or tryptophan at its end. The CDR3 loop reads CASGYTGANTEAFL. The DNA for the CDR3 is TGTGCTAGTGGGTATACAGGGGCGAACACTGAAGCTTTCCTT. The rearrangement uses TRBV12-5 and TRBJ1-1; 7 nucleotides line up with TRBD1. V was clipped by 6 bases and J by 1 base; unmatched bases: 5. From germline, CDR1 is LGHNT and CDR2 FRNRAP. The CDR3 length is 14 residues.

The genes are TRBV4-1 and TRBJ1-5; D not certain. This CDR3 has 17 residues. Per the germline V gene, CDR1 is MGHRA and CDR2 is YSYEKL. The V end was cut by 1 base, the J end by 4 bases, with 17 bases between. CDR3 in DNA: TGCGCCAGCAGCCAAGGGGTTGGGAGGGATGGAAATCAGCCCCAGCATTTT. This sequence encodes CASSQGVGRDGNQPQHF.

The chain joins TRBV14 to TRBJ2-7; unclear D gene. The CDR3 is 15 residues long. Trimming removed 0 bases at V and 2 bases at J, with 11 bases between. Per the germline V gene, CDR1 is SGHDN and CDR2 is FVKESK. The CDR3 DNA reads TGTGCCAGCAGCCAAGATCTAGTTACCACCTACGAGCAGTACTTC. It codes for CASSQDLVTTYEQYF.

The J gene is TRBJ1-1, the V gene TRBV5-4, with 8 bases that match TRBD1. This CDR3 is built from 15 residues. CDR1 and CDR2 (germline): SGHNT, YYREEE (reference sequence). V was pared by 3 bases and J by 0 bases, with 4 bases of the junction left unmatched. Written as DNA, the CDR3 is TGTGCCAGCAGCTCCCGACAGGGGATGAACACTGAAGCTTTCTTT. The encoded protein is CASSSRQGMNTEAFF.

The chain links TRBV29-1 to TRBJ1-2; no reliable D call. This CDR3 has 13 amino acids. Trimming cost V 6 bases and J 4 bases, with 15 bases left between them. Germline lookup yields CDR1 SQVTM and CDR2 ANQGSEA. This CDR3 reads CSVIAVEAYGYTF. The CDR3 DNA is TGCAGCGTGATCGCGGTGGAAGCCTATGGCTACACCTTC.

With respect to this clone: The sample holds other DNA sequences that translate to the same CDR3. The chain couples TRBV29-1 to TRBJ1-2, with D perhaps matching TRBD1 (5 bases). Germline assignment: CDR1 SQVTM and CDR2 ANQGSEA. V was shortened by 1 base and J by 8 bases, with 11 bases between the two germline ends. The CDR3 length is 12 residues. The CDR3 sequence is CSVEGTQRGYTF. The CDR3 DNA follows: TGCAGCGTTGAAGGGACACAAAGGGGCTACACCTTC.

The V gene is TRBV7-9, the J gene TRBJ1-1; a weak D match, TRBD1 (6 bases). Trimming left V 0 bases short and J 3 bases short, with 11 bases between. Germline CDR1 SEHNR, CDR2 FQNEAQ (reference sequence). This CDR3 is 15 amino acids long. The CDR3: CASSLALGAHTEAFF. Written as DNA, the CDR3 is TGTGCCAGCAGCTTAGCCCTGGGGGCCCACACTGAAGCTTTCTTT.

The chain links TRBV10-3 to TRBJ1-5, with TRBD1 matching over 7 bases. From germline, CDR1 is ENHRY and CDR2 SYGVKD. V shed 6 bases and J 4 bases; nucleotides not matched to a gene: 3. This CDR3 comprises 13 residues. The CDR3 DNA is TGTGCCATCAGAGACAGGGATAATCAGCCCCAGCATTTT. Translated, it gives CAIRDRDNQPQHF.

The genes are TRBV5-1 and TRBJ2-1; 7 bases are a match to TRBD1. The CDR3 runs 13 residues. V shed 5 bases and J 7 bases; nucleotides not matched to a gene: 6. Germline loops: CDR1 SGHRS, CDR2 YFSETQ. The DNA of the CDR3 is TGCGCCAGCAGATATAAACAGGGGAATGAGCAGTTCTTC. This encodes CASRYKQGNEQFF.

In DNA, the CDR3 is TGTGCCAGCATACTAGGGGGGGGAGAAAAACTGTTTTTT. Protein sequence: CASILGGGEKLFF. The chain uses TRBV5-6 and TRBJ1-4; D is perhaps TRBD1 (6 bases). There are 13 residues in the CDR3. Germline V gives CDR1 SGHDT, CDR2 YYEEEE. Trimming left V 6 bases short and J 8 bases short, with 14 bases between.

This clone was seen a single time. The V call is TRBV6-1, the J call TRBJ1-1; tentative D call: TRBD1 (5 bases). The germline CDR1 and CDR2 sequences are MNHNS and SASEGT. CDR3 size: 15 residues. V lost 6 bases and J 0 bases, leaving 14 bases between the germline ends. This chain's CDR3 is CASRGRQLLNTEAFF. The CDR3 nucleotides read TGTGCCAGCAGGGGAAGACAGCTACTGAACACTGAAGCTTTCTTT.

The chain couples TRBV11-3 to TRBJ2-2, with D unresolved. Germline loops: CDR1 SGHNT, CDR2 YENEEA. The V end was cut by 1 base, the J end by 2 bases, with 5 bases between. This CDR3 has 14 amino acids. The CDR3 loop is CASSLGVNTGELFF. CDR3 DNA sequence: TGTGCCAGCAGCTTAGGAGTCAACACCGGGGAGCTGTTTTTT.

This sequence joins TRBV9 and TRBJ2-5, with 8 bases aligning to TRBD1. Matching the DNA end better, TRBJ2-7 makes the J call doubtful. CDR1 and CDR2 from the germline V gene are SGDLS and YYNGEE. The CDR3 consists of 16 residues. The CDR3 spells CASSVGGGQGIYEQYF. The CDR3 region has the DNA TGTGCCAGCAGCGTCGGAGGAGGACAGGGAATCTACGAGCAGTACTTC.

The chain is built from TRBV4-3 and TRBJ1-4; 8 bases agree with TRBD1. The CDR3 extends over 14 amino acids. Germline V lookup: CDR1 LGHNA, CDR2 YSLEER. The ends lost 2 bases at V and 7 bases at J; junction bases unmatched: 3. CDR3 DNA: TGCGCCAGCAGCCAATCAGGGGGCGGTGAAAAACTGTTTTTT. It is translated as CASSQSGGGEKLFF.

CDR3 sequence: CASSFSSSYNEQFF. CDR3 sequence (DNA): TGTGCCAGCAGTTTCTCGAGCTCCTACAATGAGCAGTTCTTC. The J gene is TRBJ2-1, the V gene TRBV27; no clear D. The CDR3 totals 14 residues. CDR1 and CDR2 (germline): MNHEY, SMNVEV (reference sequence). V was cut by 3 bases and J by 0 bases, with 6 bases left in between.

The chain uses TRBV29-1 and TRBJ2-1; perhaps TRBD2 as D (6 bases). Per the germline V gene, CDR1 is SQVTM and CDR2 is ANQGSEA. The CDR3 loop spans 14 amino acids. V gave up 4 bases and J gave up 4 bases, with 14 bases separating them. As DNA, the CDR3 is TGCAGCGTTGGGCCAAGCGGGCGGTACAATGAGCAGTTCTTC. Protein product: CSVGPSGRYNEQFF.

This clone was counted only a few times. V is TRBV7-6 and J is TRBJ2-3; no definite D call. The CDR3 runs 14 residues. Trimming removed 6 bases at V and 0 bases at J, with 10 bases between. CDR1 and CDR2 (germline): SGHVS, FNYEAQ. The CDR3, as DNA: TGTGCCAGCAGTTTCCAGGCTAGCACAGATACGCAGTATTTT. It encodes CASSFQASTDTQYF. Complete variable domain (other parts from reference TRBV7-6 and TRBJ2-3): GAGVSQSPRYKVTKRGQDVALRCDPISGHVSLYWYRQALGQGPEFLTYFNYEAQQDKSGLPNDRFSAERPEGSISTLTIQRTEQRDSAMYRCASSFQASTDTQYFGPGTRLTVL.

The chain recombines TRBV30 with TRBJ2-3, with a tentative D call TRBD2 (6 bases). This CDR3 has 16 residues. Trimming removed 5 bases at V and 2 bases at J, with 20 bases between. Germline CDR1 is GTSNPN and CDR2 is SVGIG (reference sequence). The CDR3 DNA is TGTGCCTGGCACCTAGGAGGGCCTCCCTCCACAGATACGCAGTATTTT. This sequence encodes CAWHLGGPPSTDTQYF.

The chain uses TRBV5-8 and TRBJ2-5, with 7 bases that match TRBD1. Germline assignment: CDR1 SGHTS and CDR2 YDEGEE. The CDR3 loop spans 15 amino acids. V gave up 1 base and J gave up 5 bases; unmatched junction bases: 8. CDR3: CASSLTGVARETQYF. The CDR3, as DNA: TGTGCCAGCAGCTTGACAGGGGTAGCGCGGGAGACCCAGTACTTC.

This clone has more than one count but fewer than ten. J is TRBJ1-5 and V is TRBV21-1. TRBV21-1 is tagged as a pseudogene. This CDR3 is built from 19 residues. The CDR3 coding sequence is TGTGCCAGCTCATCGCTTGGACTTAAAAAGGAATTTAGCAATCAGCCCCAGCATTTT. Translation: CASSSLGLKKEFSNQPQHF.

The rearrangement joins TRBV5-1 to TRBJ1-2; 12 bases fit TRBD1. CDR1 SGHRS and CDR2 YFSETQ come from the germline V gene. The CDR3 consists of 16 residues. The V segment lost 4 bases and the J segment 6 bases; nucleotides outside the gene matches: 10. CDR3 sequence (DNA): TGCGCCAGCAGCACGGATTGGGGGACAGGGGGCAATGGCTACACCTTC. Its translation: CASSTDWGTGGNGYTF.

The chain combines TRBV7-8 with TRBJ2-1; 7 bases line up with TRBD2. V shed 1 base and J 4 bases; nucleotides not matched to a gene: 13. Germline lookup yields CDR1 SGHVS and CDR2 FQNEAQ. The CDR3 spans 18 residues. The CDR3 spells CASSLDAWSAGVYNEQFF. In nucleotides, the CDR3 is TGTGCCAGCAGCTTAGATGCCTGGTCTGCGGGAGTTTACAATGAGCAGTTCTTC.

The V and J genes are TRBV7-9 and TRBJ2-7, with 7 bases matching TRBD2. The CDR3 sequence is 16 residues long. The germline V gene encodes CDR1 SEHNR and CDR2 FQNEAQ (reference sequence). The junction had 12 bases not matched to a gene; V was cut back by 3 bases and J by 4 bases. The CDR3 DNA sequence: TGTGCCAGCAGCTTGGCCGGGACTACCTCAATATACGAGCAGTACTTC. It codes for CASSLAGTTSIYEQYF.

V gene TRBV2 combines with J gene TRBJ2-3; 7 bases match TRBD1. V lost 6 bases, J lost 4 bases, and 4 bases stayed unmatched. The CDR3 has 13 residues. Germline CDR1 is SNHLY and CDR2 is FYNNEI. In DNA, the CDR3 is TGTGCCAGCAGGACAGGGCAGGCAGATACGCAGTATTTT. Protein: CASRTGQADTQYF.

This chain connects TRBV27 to TRBJ2-7; the match to TRBD2 covers 12 bases. Germline V gene lookup returns CDR1 MNHEY and CDR2 SMNVEV (reference sequence). V lost 5 bases to trimming and J lost 4 bases; unmatched junction nucleotides: 9. CDR3 length: 16 residues. The CDR3 sequence: CASSPNRLAGVYEQYF. DNA for the CDR3: TGTGCCAGCAGTCCCAACCGACTAGCGGGAGTGTACGAGCAGTACTTC.

In this sample, this clone turned up a few times. The CDR3 loop reads CASSLTFRSSSTDTQYF. DNA for the CDR3: TGTGCCAGCAGCTTAACTTTTAGGTCTAGTTCCACAGATACGCAGTATTTT. This chain connects TRBV13 to TRBJ2-3; D call uncertain. Germline V gives CDR1 PRHDT, CDR2 FYEKMQ (reference sequence). V lost 2 bases, J lost 2 bases, and 17 bases lay in between. CDR3 length: 17 amino acids.

This sequence joins TRBV14 and TRBJ2-3; the match to TRBD2 covers 7 bases. V shed 0 bases, J shed 2 bases, and the junction held 8 bases outside the gene matches. CDR1 and CDR2 (germline): SGHDN, FVKESK. The CDR3 has 17 residues. The CDR3 loop is CASSQESDLADTDTQYF. The CDR3 bases are TGTGCCAGCAGCCAAGAATCAGACCTAGCGGACACAGATACGCAGTATTTT.

The chain employs TRBV19 and TRBJ2-3; the D is unclear. Germline CDR1 and CDR2: LNHDA and SQIVND (reference sequence). This CDR3 region has 16 residues. Trimming cost V 1 base and J 2 bases, with 13 bases left between them. The CDR3 DNA reads TGTGCCAGTAGTATAGTCGCAGGTTCGTACACAGATACGCAGTATTTT. Its protein is CASSIVAGSYTDTQYF.

The chain recombines TRBV5-1 with TRBJ2-2, with TRBD1 matching 8 bases. This CDR3 has 14 residues. Looked up from germline, CDR1 is SGHRS and CDR2 is YFSETQ. The V and J ends lost 3 bases and 7 bases, in that order; junction bases with no gene match: 5. The CDR3 region is CASSWTGLDGELFF. The CDR3 DNA follows: TGCGCCAGCAGCTGGACAGGGCTCGACGGGGAGCTGTTTTTT.

V is TRBV28 and J is TRBJ2-5, with D perhaps matching TRBD2 (7 bases). Germline CDR1 MDHEN, CDR2 SYDVKM. Trimming left V 3 bases short and J 4 bases short, with 9 bases between. The length of the CDR3 is 13 residues. CDR3 nucleotides: TGTGCCAGCAGTTTGCGGGGGCCAGAGACCCAGTACTTC. Translated, it gives CASSLRGPETQYF.

The chain has TRBV19 and TRBJ2-7; 10 nucleotides align to TRBD2. The CDR3 extends over 15 amino acids. Germline assignment: CDR1 LNHDA and CDR2 SQIVND (reference sequence). V was clipped by 2 bases and J by 4 bases; unmatched bases: 5. The CDR3 is CASSIRIAGGYEQYF. Written as DNA, the CDR3 is TGTGCCAGTAGTATAAGGATAGCGGGAGGTTACGAGCAGTACTTC.